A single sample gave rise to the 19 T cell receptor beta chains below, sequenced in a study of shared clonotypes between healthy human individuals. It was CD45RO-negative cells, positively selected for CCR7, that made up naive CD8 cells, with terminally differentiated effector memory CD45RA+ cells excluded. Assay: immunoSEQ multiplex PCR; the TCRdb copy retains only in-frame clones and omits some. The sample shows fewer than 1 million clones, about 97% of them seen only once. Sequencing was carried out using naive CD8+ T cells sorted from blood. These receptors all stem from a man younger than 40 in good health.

The CDR3 nucleotides read TGTGCCAGCAGCCCGATCCCCGTGAGGGGCAATGAAAAACTGTTTTTT. Protein sequence: CASSPIPVRGNEKLFF. The chain uses TRBV11-2 and TRBJ1-4, with D tentatively TRBD1 (5 bases). V gave up 5 bases and J gave up 5 bases, with 18 bases separating them. Germline V CDR1 and CDR2: SGHAT, FQNNGV. The CDR3 is 16 amino acids.

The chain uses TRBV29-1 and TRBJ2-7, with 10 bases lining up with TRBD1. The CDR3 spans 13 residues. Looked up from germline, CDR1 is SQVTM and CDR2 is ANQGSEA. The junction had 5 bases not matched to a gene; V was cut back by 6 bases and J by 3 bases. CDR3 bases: TGCAGCGTGGCGGGACAGGGGTTCTACGAGCAGTACTTC. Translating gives CSVAGQGFYEQYF.

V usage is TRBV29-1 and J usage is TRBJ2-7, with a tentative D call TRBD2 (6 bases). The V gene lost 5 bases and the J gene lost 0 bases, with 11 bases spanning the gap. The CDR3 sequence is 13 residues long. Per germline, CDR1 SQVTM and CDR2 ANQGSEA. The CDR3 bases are TGCAGCGTTCTCGCGGGAATCTCCTACGAGCAGTACTTC. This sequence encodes CSVLAGISYEQYF.

DNA of the CDR3: TGTGCCAGCAGCTTGGACAGAGATAACCCCTACGAGCAGTACTTC. Amino acid sequence: CASSLDRDNPYEQYF. The gene calls are TRBV7-9 and TRBJ2-7; a possible D gene is TRBD1 (6 bases). Germline CDR1 is SEHNR and CDR2 is FQNEAQ (reference sequence). This CDR3 comprises 15 residues. V lost 3 bases, J lost 2 bases, and 14 bases lay in between.

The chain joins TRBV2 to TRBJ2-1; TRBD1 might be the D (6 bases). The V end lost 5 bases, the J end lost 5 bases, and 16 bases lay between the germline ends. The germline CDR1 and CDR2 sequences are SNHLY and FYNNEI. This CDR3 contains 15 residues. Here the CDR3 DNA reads TGTGCCAGCAGTAGCCGGCACAGGGTGAACAATGAGCAGTTCTTC. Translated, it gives CASSSRHRVNNEQFF. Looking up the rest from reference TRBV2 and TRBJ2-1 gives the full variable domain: EPEVTQTPSHQVTQMGQEVILRCVPISNHLYFYWYRQILGQKVEFLVSFYNNEISEKSEIFDDQFSVERPDGSNFTLKIRSTKLEDSAMYFCASSSRHRVNNEQFFGPGTRLTVL.

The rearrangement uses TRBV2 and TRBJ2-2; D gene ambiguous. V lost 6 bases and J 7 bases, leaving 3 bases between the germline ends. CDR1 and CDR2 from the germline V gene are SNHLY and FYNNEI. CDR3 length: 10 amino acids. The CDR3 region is CASRLGELFF. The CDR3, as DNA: TGTGCCAGCAGGCTCGGGGAGCTGTTTTTT.

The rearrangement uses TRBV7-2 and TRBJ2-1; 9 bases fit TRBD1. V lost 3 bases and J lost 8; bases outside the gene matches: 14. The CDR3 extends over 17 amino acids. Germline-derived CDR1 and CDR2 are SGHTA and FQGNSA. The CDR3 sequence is CASSLYPPGQGIDEQFF. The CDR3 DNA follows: TGTGCCAGCAGCTTGTACCCTCCGGGACAGGGCATAGATGAGCAGTTCTTC.

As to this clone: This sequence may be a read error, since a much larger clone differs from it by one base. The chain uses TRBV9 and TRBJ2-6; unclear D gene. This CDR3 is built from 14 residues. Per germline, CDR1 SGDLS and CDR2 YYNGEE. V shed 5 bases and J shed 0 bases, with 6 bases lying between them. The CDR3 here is CASSYSSGANVLTF. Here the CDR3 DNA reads TGTGCCAGCAGTTACAGCTCTGGGGCCAACGTCCTGACTTTC.

The CDR3 DNA reads as TGCAGCGTTGAAGGGCCCTACAATGAGCAGTTCTTC. The encoded protein is CSVEGPYNEQFF. The rearrangement uses TRBV29-1 and TRBJ2-1; D remains ambiguous. CDR1 and CDR2 (germline): SQVTM, ANQGSEA. V shed 1 base and J shed 2 bases, with 3 bases lying between them. CDR3 length equals 12 residues.

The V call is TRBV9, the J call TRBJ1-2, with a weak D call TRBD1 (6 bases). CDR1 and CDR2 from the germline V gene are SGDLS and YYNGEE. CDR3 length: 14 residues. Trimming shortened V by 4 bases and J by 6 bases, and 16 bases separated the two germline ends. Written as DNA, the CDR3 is TGTGCCAGCAGCTCCCGGGACAAGGGGGATGGCTACACCTTC. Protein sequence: CASSSRDKGDGYTF.

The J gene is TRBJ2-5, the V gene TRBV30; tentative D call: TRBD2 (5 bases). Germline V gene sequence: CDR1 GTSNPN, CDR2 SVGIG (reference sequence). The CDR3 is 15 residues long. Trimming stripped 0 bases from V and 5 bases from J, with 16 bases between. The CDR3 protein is CAWSVLAGNGETQYF. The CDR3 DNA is TGTGCCTGGAGTGTACTTGCCGGGAACGGGGAGACCCAGTACTTC.

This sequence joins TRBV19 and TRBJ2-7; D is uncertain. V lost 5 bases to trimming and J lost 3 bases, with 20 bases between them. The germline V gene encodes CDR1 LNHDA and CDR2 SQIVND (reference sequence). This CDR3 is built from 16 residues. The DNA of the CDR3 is TGTGCCAGTAGTCCCTCCTCAAGGCAGGCCATCTACGAGCAGTACTTC. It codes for CASSPSSRQAIYEQYF.

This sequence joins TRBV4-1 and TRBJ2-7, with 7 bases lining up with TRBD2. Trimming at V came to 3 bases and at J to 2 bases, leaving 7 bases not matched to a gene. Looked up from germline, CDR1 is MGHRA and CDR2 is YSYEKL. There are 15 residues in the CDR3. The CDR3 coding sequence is TGCGCCAGCAGCCAGACCCCGGGAGGCCCCTACGAGCAGTACTTC. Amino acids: CASSQTPGGPYEQYF.

The chain's CDR3 is CASSSGESNQPQHF. The DNA of the CDR3 is TGTGCCAGCAGTTCAGGGGAAAGCAATCAGCCCCAGCATTTT. This chain connects TRBV6-1 to TRBJ1-5, with D maybe TRBD1 (6 bases). Germline CDR1 and CDR2: MNHNS and SASEGT. The V end was cut by 5 bases, the J end by 1 base, with 9 bases between. This CDR3 has 14 residues.

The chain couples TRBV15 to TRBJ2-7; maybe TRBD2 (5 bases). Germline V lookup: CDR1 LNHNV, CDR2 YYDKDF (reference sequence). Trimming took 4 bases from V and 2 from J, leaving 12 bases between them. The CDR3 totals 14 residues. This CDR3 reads CATSNRESPYEQYF. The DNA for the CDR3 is TGTGCCACCAGCAACCGGGAATCCCCCTACGAGCAGTACTTC. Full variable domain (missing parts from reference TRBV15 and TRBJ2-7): DAMVIQNPRYQVTQFGKPVTLSCSQTLNHNVMYWYQQKSSQAPKLLFHYYDKDFNNEADTPDNFQSRRPNTSFCFLDIRSPGLGDTAMYLCATSNRESPYEQYFGPGTRLTVT.

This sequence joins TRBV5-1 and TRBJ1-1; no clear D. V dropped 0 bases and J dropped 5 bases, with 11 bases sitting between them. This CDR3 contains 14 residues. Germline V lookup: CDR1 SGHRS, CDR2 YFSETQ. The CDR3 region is CASSLALGGTEAFF. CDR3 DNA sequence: TGCGCCAGCAGCTTGGCTCTGGGAGGGACTGAAGCTTTCTTT.

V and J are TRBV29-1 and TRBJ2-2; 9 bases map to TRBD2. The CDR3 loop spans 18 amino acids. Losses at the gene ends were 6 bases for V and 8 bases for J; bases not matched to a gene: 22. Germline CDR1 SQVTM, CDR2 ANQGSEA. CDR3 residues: CSVPEVRREGGFSGELFF. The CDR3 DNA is TGCAGCGTACCCGAAGTTCGGCGGGAGGGAGGCTTTTCGGGGGAGCTGTTTTTT.

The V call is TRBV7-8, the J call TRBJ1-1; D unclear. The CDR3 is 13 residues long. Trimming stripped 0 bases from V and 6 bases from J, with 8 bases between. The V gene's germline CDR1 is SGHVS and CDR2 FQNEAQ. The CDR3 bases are TGTGCCAGCAGCTTAGCGCTCGGTCCTGAAGCTTTCTTT. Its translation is CASSLALGPEAFF.

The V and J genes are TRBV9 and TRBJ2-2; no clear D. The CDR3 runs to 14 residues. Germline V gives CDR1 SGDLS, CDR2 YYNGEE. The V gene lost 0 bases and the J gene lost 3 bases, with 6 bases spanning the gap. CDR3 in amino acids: CASSVDVYTGELFF. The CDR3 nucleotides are TGTGCCAGCAGCGTAGATGTGTACACCGGGGAGCTGTTTTTT. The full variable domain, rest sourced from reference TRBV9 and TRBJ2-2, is DSGVTQTPKHLITATGQRVTLRCSPRSGDLSVYWYQQSLDQGLQFLIQYYNGEERAKGNILERFSAQQFPDLHSELNLSSLELGDSALYFCASSVDVYTGELFFGEGSRLTVL.